The clone carrying this T cell receptor (beta chain) was observed at least ten times. The data are from a study of T cells in Graves' hyperthyroidism and ophthalmopathy. Amplification of TCR beta CDR3 regions was performed using RNA transcripts as template. RT-PCR in the first round (using the HTBI primer set) targeted the TCR CDR3. MiXCR was run by TCRdb on the multiplex PCR reads, yielding one entry per CDR3 protein. The sample comprises approximately 600,000 distinct CDR3 sequences, roughly 13% of which are singletons, and more than 5% rests with the top ten. CDR3 length: 13 residues. V shed 1 base and J shed 0 bases, with 6 bases lying between them. Germline CDR1 GTSNPN, CDR2 SVGIG (reference sequence).

The receptor was derived from a woman in her twenties or thirties with Graves' hyperthyroidism that later progressed to Graves' ophthalmopathy. The material sequenced was blood. The chain couples TRBV30 to TRBJ2-5, with no clear D. CDR3 protein: CAWSGSYQETQYF. The DNA for the CDR3 is TGTGCCTGGAGTGGGTCTTACCAAGAGACCCAGTACTTC.